These T cell receptor beta chains were read from a single sample in a study of T cell responses to AZD1222 COVID-19 vaccine. TCRdb's copy holds only in-frame clones and misses some; the assay was immunoSEQ multiplex PCR. The sample holds 140,000 to 150,000 clones, around nine tenths seen once. The sample was peripheral blood, taken on day 0 of MenACWY control vaccination. These receptor sequences come from an adult in good health. Both conserved end residues are part of each CDR3. Fields, in order: CDR3 protein, V gene, CDR3 length, J gene.

CDR3: CASSLAGTGAPYGYTF
V: TRBV7-2
length: 16
J: TRBJ1-2

CDR3: CASRSDRGNRNQPQHF
V: TRBV7-8
length: 16
J: TRBJ1-5

CDR3: CASSGSGRTIGNEQFF
V: TRBV7-2
length: 16
J: TRBJ2-1

CDR3: CASSLRVGGQNNEQFF
V: TRBV5-1
length: 16
J: TRBJ2-1

CDR3: CASSTTASTDTQYF
V: TRBV19
length: 14
J: TRBJ2-3

CDR3: CSVQMGGPVDTQYF
V: TRBV29-1
length: 14
J: TRBJ2-3

CDR3: CASRNTASAGELFF
V: TRBV7-3
length: 14
J: TRBJ2-2

CDR3: CASSSGTGVYNEQFF
V: TRBV11-3
length: 15
J: TRBJ2-1

CDR3: CASSLSGDYEQYF
V: TRBV27
length: 13
J: TRBJ2-7

CDR3: CASSLRDRDRINNEQFF
V: TRBV5-1
length: 17
J: TRBJ2-1

CDR3: CASGSPGSNGYTF
V: TRBV27
length: 13
J: TRBJ1-2

CDR3: CASSAGTSGANVLTF
V: TRBV7-3
length: 15
J: TRBJ2-6

CDR3: CASKTPRETQYF
V: TRBV30
length: 12
J: TRBJ2-5

CDR3: CASRPDRVDTEAFF
V: TRBV2
length: 14
J: TRBJ1-1

CDR3: CAWGREKLFF
V: TRBV30
length: 10
J: TRBJ1-4

CDR3: CASRTWEGPKRTEAFF
V: TRBV5-1
length: 16
J: TRBJ1-1

CDR3: CAWSVAVGSYTF
V: TRBV30
length: 12
J: TRBJ1-2

CDR3: CATSRGYTDTQYF
V: TRBV24-1
length: 13
J: TRBJ2-3

CDR3: CASSQWGGQAHNEQFF
V: TRBV3-1/TRBV3-2
length: 16
J: TRBJ2-1

CDR3: CASRPNGGRGETQYF
V: TRBV28
length: 15
J: TRBJ2-5

CDR3: CASTLTGRNEQYF
V: TRBV2
length: 13
J: TRBJ2-7

CDR3: CASSEGHPPETQYF
V: TRBV25-1
length: 14
J: TRBJ2-5